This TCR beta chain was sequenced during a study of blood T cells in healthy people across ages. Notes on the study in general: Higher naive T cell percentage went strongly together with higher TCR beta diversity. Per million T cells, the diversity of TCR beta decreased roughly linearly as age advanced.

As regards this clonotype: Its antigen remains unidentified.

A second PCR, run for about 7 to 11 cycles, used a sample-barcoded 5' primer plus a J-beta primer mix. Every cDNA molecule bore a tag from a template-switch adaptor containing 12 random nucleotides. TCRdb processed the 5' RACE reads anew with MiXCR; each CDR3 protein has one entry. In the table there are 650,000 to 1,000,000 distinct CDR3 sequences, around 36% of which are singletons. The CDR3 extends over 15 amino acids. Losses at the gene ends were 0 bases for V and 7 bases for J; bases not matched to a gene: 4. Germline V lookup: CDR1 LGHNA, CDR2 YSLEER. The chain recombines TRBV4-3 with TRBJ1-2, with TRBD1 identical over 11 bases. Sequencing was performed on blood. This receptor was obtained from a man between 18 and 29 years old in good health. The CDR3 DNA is TGCGCCAGCAGCCAAGATGGGGACAGGGGGGGTGGCTACACCTTC. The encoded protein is CASSQDGDRGGGYTF.